Below, 3 T cell receptor beta chains from the same sample are listed, as sequenced in a study of cytomegalovirus exposure and HLA in healthy donors. PCR involved 60 Vbeta and 13 Jbeta primers. The protocol was immunoSEQ multiplex PCR, while the TCRdb copy is restricted to in-frame clones and leaves out a portion. The sample records roughly 170,000 clones, just under 85% being singletons. The specimen sequenced was PBMCs. These receptors originate from a girl aged 10 to 17 in good health and CMV-seropositive.

The chain links TRBV13 to TRBJ2-7; tentatively, D is TRBD1 (6 bases). CDR1 is PRHDT and CDR2 is FYEKMQ in the germline V gene (reference sequence). V dropped 0 bases and J dropped 2 bases, with 17 bases sitting between them. The CDR3 has 17 residues. CDR3 DNA: TGTGCCAGCAGCTTAGGTTACAGGGAAGACGAGGCCTACGAGCAGTACTTC. Amino acids: CASSLGYREDEAYEQYF.

This chain connects TRBV12-5 to TRBJ1-1, with a possible D match to TRBD1 (5 bases). This CDR3 is 13 amino acids long. V lost 0 bases to trimming and J lost 8 bases, with 10 bases between them. Germline CDR1 reads LGHNT; CDR2 reads FRNRAP. This chain's CDR3 is CASGLVRGREAFF. CDR3 bases: TGTGCTAGTGGTTTGGTAAGGGGCAGGGAAGCTTTCTTT. Looking up the rest from reference TRBV12-5 and TRBJ1-1 gives the full variable domain: DARVTQTPRHKVTEMGQEVTMRCQPILGHNTVFWYRQTMMQGLELLAYFRNRAPLDDSGMPKDRFSAEMPDATLATLKIQPSEPRDSAVYFCASGLVRGREAFFGQGTRLTVV.

This chain links TRBV18 with TRBJ1-1; the D is unclear. V was shortened by 3 bases and J by 4 bases, with 12 bases between the two germline ends. This CDR3 contains 14 residues. Germline V CDR1 and CDR2: KGHSH, LQKENI. CDR3 in amino acids: CASSPSAFGTEAFF. In DNA, the CDR3 is TGTGCCAGCTCACCTTCCGCATTCGGCACTGAAGCTTTCTTT.